This T cell receptor beta chain originates from a study of T and B cells in COVID-19 patients (dated by TCRdb to the early 2020s). Notes on the research overall: In this study, adaptive immunity was profiled in COVID-19 patients who either had active infection or had recovered, using TRB and IGH repertoire sequencing of peripheral blood. An age-matched reference group of approximately 39 healthy donors negative for COVID-19 antibodies served as the comparison for repertoire analyses. The TCR and BCR sequence repository comprised 30 to 40 patients and about 70 time points, with over 7 million TCR sequences analysed. In the active-infection cohort, 12 of 20 patients were critically ill and required mechanical ventilation or ECMO. As many as 9 follow-up blood samples were taken per patient, and some of the samples covered different disease stages within the same individual. Comorbidities linked to unfavorable COVID-19 outcome were present in about 90% of the roughly 20 patients in the active-infection cohort. The recovered cohort had a median age of about 30 years, compared with around 67 years in the active-infection cohort. Because samples were available both during active disease and after recovery, two patients were counted in both the recovered and the active cohorts. The recovered cohort included 15 to 19 patients who contributed about 21 samples, and most of those patients had mild to moderate COVID-19 that was managed on an outpatient basis. Paper-wide results and their limitations: Few blood samples were available from mildly ill patients while symptoms were present or from severe cases at early time points. In active COVID-19, TRB repertoires were highly clonal, while at recovery, diversity and richness increased above the levels seen in healthy donors. Strongly skewed TRBV/TRBJ gene usage was reported in patients with COVID-19. The reported TCR clusters were said to need prospective validation before any clinical use. The recovered cohort had about 2,300 exclusive TCR clusters, including under 40 low-pGen clusters. Specific T cell subsets (CD4+/Treg/CD8+) and sorted SARS-CoV-2-responsive or tetramer+ T cells had not yet been sequenced, with those experiments still ongoing. The cohort was judged too small for assessing how HLA contributes to COVID-19 susceptibility or severity.

TRB repertoires were amplified using about 220-500 ng of genomic DNA isolated from blood. V is pared back by 3 bases and J by 0 bases, with 17 bases lying between the germline termini. Its CDR3 holds 17 amino acids, cysteine through phenylalanine. Only the CDR3 region is kept as DNA, spanning 51 bases read in frame from base 1. In the germline V gene, CDR1 corresponds to ENHRY and CDR2 to SYGVKD. Regarding this clonotype: No antigen is known for it. No much larger clone is present one base from it, and per-base qualities are unavailable.

Instrument on record: Illumina MiSeq. Multiplex PCR with BIOMED2 TRB-A/B primer pools was used to amplify the TRB rearrangements. Illumina-compatible adapters and 7-nucleotide sample barcodes were attached to the amplicons through two consecutive PCRs. All library PCRs used Phusion HS II polymerase. The amplicons were purified from gel with the NucleoSpin Gel and PCR Clean-up kit, measured on Qubit, and combined at 3.5 to 5 nM. The quality of the amplicon pool was checked on an Agilent 2100 Bioanalyzer prior to Illumina next-generation sequencing. As for the authors' bioinformatics: MiXCR 3.0.8 with the default MiXCR reference library was used to annotate TRB rearrangements. Non-productive reads and sequences with fewer than 2 reads were excluded, and each unique CDR3 nucleotide sequence counted as one clone. Clonality, diversity, richness and V-J gene usage were computed in R 3.5.1. GLIPH2 was used for TCR clustering by CDR3 similarity, and generation probabilities were calculated by OLGA. GLIPH2 clusters were kept only when the clusters contained at least four unique TCR clonotypes present in at least three individuals. In TCRdb, the public reads were trimmed at Q25 with fastp and aligned with MiXCR, with productive beta chains retained. Rows are combined by CDR3 protein, so each entry shows the most common genes and DNA. These V and J calls originate from TCRdb's pipeline instead of the authors' own analysis. This sample is represented by roughly 15,000 distinct CDR3 sequences; 25% to 30% of them were singletons. Of the sample, less than 4.5% falls within the top ten clones.

The sequence is built from TRBV10-3 and TRBJ2-5; D gene: possibly TRBD2, on 5 matching bases. Sequenced: blood. This clonotype was obtained from a human donor who had recovered from COVID-19. The CDR3 amino acid sequence is: CAISEIRLADNQETQYF. The sequence in DNA is TGTGCCATCAGTGAAATTCGGCTAGCAGATAACCAAGAGACCCAGTACTTC.